The 27 T cell receptor beta chains below all came from one sample that was sequenced in a study of Graves' ophthalmopathy and Graves' hyperthyroidism. From RNA, the CDR3 regions of TCR beta chains were amplified and sequenced. First-round RT-PCR with HTBI primers preceded a second-round multiplex PCR. MiXCR was run by TCRdb on the multiplex PCR reads, yielding one entry per CDR3 protein. The sample contains about 590,000 distinct CDR3 sequences, less than 40% of which appear only once. The sequenced sample was peripheral blood or thyroid tissue (not recorded which). The receptors originated from an adult man with Graves' hyperthyroidism.

V gene TRBV7-9 combines with J gene TRBJ2-7; 8 positions agree with TRBD2. V lost 5 bases and J lost 1; bases outside the gene matches: 13. The CDR3 has 17 residues. The germline V gene encodes CDR1 SEHNR and CDR2 FQNEAQ (reference sequence). The CDR3 region has the DNA TGTGCCAGCAGCCAAGGGGCCCTTAGCGGGGAGTCCTACGAGCAGTACTTC. Residues: CASSQGALSGESYEQYF.

At least ten counts were recorded for this clonotype. This rearrangement joins TRBV6-5 to TRBJ1-2, with D uncertain. V was clipped by 0 bases and J by 4 bases, with 12 bases between them. CDR1 is MNHEY and CDR2 is SVGAGI in the germline V gene. The CDR3 is 15 amino acids. The CDR3 DNA sequence: TGTGCCAGCAGTTACTCCTACAGAAACCGCTATGGCTACACCTTC. Amino acids: CASSYSYRNRYGYTF.

The chain couples TRBV6-1 to TRBJ2-6; D might be TRBD1 or TRBD2, each matching 6 bases. The germline V gene has CDR1 MNHNS and CDR2 SASEGT. The CDR3 extends over 17 amino acids. V was shortened by 6 bases and J by 1 base, with 16 bases between the two germline ends. The CDR3 here is CASSPGRGLSGANVLTF. The CDR3 DNA reads TGTGCCAGCAGCCCGGGCAGGGGACTGTCTGGGGCCAACGTCCTGACTTTC.

This clonotype has a handful of counts. Since a much larger clone is just one base distant, this may be a read error. This chain links TRBV7-9 with TRBJ1-1, with 8 bases matching TRBD1. The germline V gene has CDR1 SEHNR and CDR2 FQNEAQ (reference sequence). Trimming took 5 bases from V and 3 from J; bases not matched to a gene: 8. The length of the CDR3 is 15 residues. The CDR3 nucleotides read TGTGCCAGCAGCCCAGGACAGGGTGAAGACACTGAAGCTTTCTTT. It encodes CASSPGQGEDTEAFF.

This clonotype was detected only once. The rearrangement joins TRBV7-2 to TRBJ1-2; D is unresolved. Trimming took off 4 bases at V and 8 bases at J, with 14 bases between the two ends. CDR3 length equals 13 residues. Per germline, CDR1 SGHTA and CDR2 FQGNSA. The CDR3, as DNA: TGTGCCAGCAGCTCCCTAGCTCTTCGCGGCTACACCTTC. Encoded protein: CASSSLALRGYTF.

The V call is TRBV28, the J call TRBJ2-7; 7 bases are a match to TRBD2. The CDR3 has 15 residues. V was pared by 3 bases and J by 4 bases, with 9 bases of the junction left unmatched. Looked up from germline, CDR1 is MDHEN and CDR2 is SYDVKM. The CDR3 is CASSFSPGSGYEQYF. DNA for the CDR3: TGTGCCAGCAGTTTTTCCCCTGGTAGCGGGTACGAGCAGTACTTC.

Points on this clonotype: This may be a read error, as it is one base from a much larger clone. V usage is TRBV4-1 and J usage is TRBJ1-2; 7 positions match TRBD1. Trimming at V came to 8 bases and at J to 8 bases, leaving 17 bases not matched to a gene. This CDR3 spans 15 amino acids. From germline, CDR1 is MGHRA and CDR2 YSYEKL. The CDR3 coding sequence is TGCGCCAGCGGCCCGCCGGACAGGCGACACTTAGGCTACACCTTC. Translation gives CASGPPDRRHLGYTF.

This clonotype was counted at least ten times. V is TRBV28 and J is TRBJ2-7, with a weak D call TRBD2 (6 bases). This CDR3 has 12 residues. Germline V CDR1 and CDR2: MDHEN, SYDVKM. V was trimmed by 1 base and J by 11 bases, leaving 12 bases between them. The CDR3 loop is CASSLSRGSEYF. CDR3 nucleotides: TGTGCCAGCAGTTTATCGCGGGGATCGGAGTACTTC.

The chain recombines TRBV7-2 with TRBJ1-5, with 7 bases fitting TRBD1. The germline gives CDR1 SGHTA, CDR2 FQGNSA. This CDR3 has 14 amino acids. Trimming cost V 6 bases and J 11 bases; bases outside gene matches: 13. This CDR3 reads CASSYSGGGETQHF. The DNA for the CDR3 is TGTGCCAGCAGTTACTCAGGGGGAGGCGAGACCCAGCATTTT. Combining the CDR3 with reference TRBV7-2 and TRBJ1-5 gives the whole variable domain GAGVSQSPSNKVTEKGKDVELRCDPISGHTALYWYRQSLGQGLEFLIYFQGNSAPDKSGLPSDRFSAERTGGSVSTLTIQRTQQEDSAVYLCASSYSGGGETQHFGDGTRLSIL.

This clonotype has a count of ten or more. V and J are TRBV2 and TRBJ1-6; maybe TRBD1 (5 bases). Germline V CDR1 and CDR2: SNHLY, FYNNEI. V was clipped by 1 base and J by 9 bases, with 13 bases between them. The CDR3 is made up of 15 amino acids. CDR3 DNA: TGTGCCAGCAGTGAAGTCGGAGGGGCTCGTTCACCCCTCCACTTT. Protein: CASSEVGGARSPLHF. The full variable domain, in which reference TRBV2 and TRBJ1-6 provide the parts outside the CDR3, is EPEVTQTPSHQVTQMGQEVILRCVPISNHLYFYWYRQILGQKVEFLVSFYNNEISEKSEIFDDQFSVERPDGSNFTLKIRSTKLEDSAMYFCASSEVGGARSPLHFGNGTRLTVT.

This chain connects TRBV5-1 to TRBJ2-2; D call uncertain. V was cut by 7 bases and J by 3 bases, with 13 bases left in between. Germline values: CDR1 SGHRS, CDR2 YFSETQ. This CDR3 comprises 14 residues. CDR3: CASGPESYTGELFF. The CDR3 DNA sequence: TGCGCCAGCGGACCCGAGTCTTACACCGGGGAGCTGTTTTTT.

Regarding this clonotype: A single base separates this from a much larger clone, so it may be a read error. The V call is TRBV19, the J call TRBJ1-5; TRBD1 is a possible D gene (5 bases). Germline V gene lookup returns CDR1 LNHDA and CDR2 SQIVND (reference sequence). V was clipped by 0 bases and J by 5 bases, with 11 bases between them. The CDR3 has 15 amino acids. The CDR3 DNA follows: TGTGCCAGTAGTATAGATAGGGGTGCCGATCAGCCCCAGCATTTT. Its translation is CASSIDRGADQPQHF.

A note on this clonotype: One base away lies a much larger clone, so this may be a sequencing read error. The rearrangement links TRBV7-2 to TRBJ1-6; D perhaps matches TRBD1 (6 bases). Germline V gene sequence: CDR1 SGHTA, CDR2 FQGNSA. Trimming left V 5 bases short and J 9 bases short, with 17 bases between. This CDR3 has 15 amino acids. CDR3 loop: CASSLTGSGRSPLHF. As DNA, the CDR3 is TGTGCCAGCAGCCTAACAGGGTCTGGCCGTTCACCCCTCCACTTT.

There are many counts of this clonotype. CDR3 sequence (DNA): TGTGCCAGCTTCCGCCAGGATACCTACGAGCAGTACTTC. Translation gives CASFRQDTYEQYF. The chain couples TRBV6-1 to TRBJ2-7; D gene uncertain. Trimming left V 8 bases short and J 2 bases short, with 13 bases between. The germline V gene has CDR1 MNHNS and CDR2 SASEGT. The CDR3 runs to 13 residues.

Points on this clonotype: Its ends do not fully match the called genes, so a read error is possible. V usage is TRBV7-9 and J usage is TRBJ1-1, with TRBD1 matching 7 bases. Per germline, CDR1 SEHNR and CDR2 FQNEAQ (reference sequence). The CDR3 is made up of 17 amino acids. The CDR3 coding sequence is TGCGCCAGCAGCCCCCTCCAGGGGGGTTACGAAAACACTGAAGCTTTCTTT. The encoded protein is CASSPLQGGYENTEAFF.

As concerns this clonotype: The CDR3 does not end in the conserved phenylalanine or tryptophan, so this is likely a read error. The genes are TRBV20-1 and TRBJ2-7; 8 bases match TRBD1. Germline values: CDR1 DFQATT, CDR2 SNEGSKA (reference sequence). Losses at the gene ends were 6 bases for V and 9 bases for J; bases not matched to a gene: 16. This CDR3 spans 14 amino acids. The CDR3 region has the DNA TGCAGTGCGAGGGGGCAGGGGGCTCGGGATACGCAGTACCTC. Translation gives CSARGQGARDTQYL.

Ten or more counts support this clonotype. The J gene is TRBJ1-1, the V gene TRBV20-1, with 8 bases aligning to TRBD1. Germline V lookup: CDR1 DFQATT, CDR2 SNEGSKA (reference sequence). The CDR3 extends over 12 amino acids. V shed 6 bases, J shed 1 base, and the junction held 1 base outside the gene matches. For the CDR3, the DNA is TGCAGTGCCGGGACAGGGAACACTGAAGCTTTCTTT. Protein: CSAGTGNTEAFF.

This clonotype was found many times. This chain joins TRBV9 and TRBJ1-5; TRBD1 is a possible D gene (6 bases). Trimming left V 4 bases short and J 10 bases short, with 18 bases between. Germline loops: CDR1 SGDLS, CDR2 YYNGEE. This CDR3 spans 14 amino acids. CDR3 amino acids: CASSSRQDIIPQHF. CDR3 in DNA: TGTGCCAGCAGCTCAAGACAGGACATCATCCCCCAGCATTTT.

V gene TRBV24-1 combines with J gene TRBJ2-5, with TRBD2 identical over 7 bases. CDR1 KGHDR and CDR2 SFDVKD come from the germline V gene. The CDR3 has 13 amino acids. The junction had 3 bases not matched to a gene; V was cut back by 4 bases and J by 5 bases. DNA of the CDR3: TGTGCCACCAGTGACGTACTAGCGGAGACCCAGTACTTC. The encoded protein is CATSDVLAETQYF.

A few counts support this clonotype. The chain links TRBV6-1 to TRBJ2-5, with D possibly TRBD2 on 7 matching bases. The CDR3 consists of 17 residues. The germline V gene encodes CDR1 MNHNS and CDR2 SASEGT. Trimming left V 2 bases short and J 0 bases short, with 16 bases between. The CDR3 DNA follows: TGTGCCAGCAGTGAAATGTCGGGGGGCCTGTACCAAGAGACCCAGTACTTC. Translated, it gives CASSEMSGGLYQETQYF.

This clonotype was seen at least ten times. This chain joins TRBV20-1 and TRBJ1-1; D ambiguous. This CDR3 spans 11 amino acids. Germline CDR1 DFQATT, CDR2 SNEGSKA (reference sequence). V lost 8 bases, J lost 0 bases, and 7 bases lay in between. The CDR3 sequence: CSSGMNTEAFF. The CDR3 nucleotides are TGCAGTTCTGGTATGAACACTGAAGCTTTCTTT.

The J gene is TRBJ1-5, the V gene TRBV3-1; D gene unclear. The CDR3 runs to 16 residues. The ends were cut back, 1 base at V and 3 bases at J, with 13 bases in the middle. In germline, CDR1 is LGHDT, CDR2 YNNKEL (reference sequence). CDR3 protein: CASSQVVSVTNQPQHF. The CDR3, as DNA: TGTGCCAGCAGCCAAGTTGTCTCGGTAACCAATCAGCCCCAGCATTTT.

This clonotype was recorded at least ten times. This CDR3 reads CASSLSGGEQQYF. The CDR3, as DNA: TGTGCCAGCAGTTTAAGCGGCGGGGAACAGCAGTACTTC. This chain uses TRBV12-3 or TRBV12-4 with TRBJ2-7; TRBD2 is a possible D gene (6 bases). V lost 2 bases and J lost 8, with 13 bases in between. There are 13 residues in the CDR3.

This chain joins TRBV7-9 and TRBJ1-1; D is uncertain. Looked up from germline, CDR1 is SEHNR and CDR2 is FQNEAQ (reference sequence). This CDR3 has 15 amino acids. The ends were cut back, 0 bases at V and 5 bases at J, with 13 bases in the middle. CDR3 nucleotides: TGTGCCAGCAGCTTAGCCACCTTTAGCGGGACTGAAGCTTTCTTT. Protein: CASSLATFSGTEAFF.

This sequence joins TRBV20-1 and TRBJ1-3; the match to TRBD1 covers 7 bases. Germline V lookup: CDR1 DFQATT, CDR2 SNEGSKA (reference sequence). The CDR3 has 16 amino acids. V was pared by 0 bases and J by 1 base, with 6 bases of the junction left unmatched. CDR3 residues: CSARDSAGGSGNTIYF. The CDR3 DNA reads TGCAGTGCTAGAGATTCGGCAGGGGGTTCTGGAAACACCATATATTTT.

This clonotype was observed many times. V gene TRBV5-8 combines with J gene TRBJ1-2; D is undetermined. The CDR3 totals 13 residues. Trimming shortened V by 3 bases and J by 2 bases, and 8 bases separated the two germline ends. CDR1 is SGHTS and CDR2 is YDEGEE in the germline V gene. CDR3 protein: CASSYDGNYGYTF. DNA for the CDR3: TGTGCCAGCAGCTATGACGGGAACTATGGCTACACCTTC.

This clonotype was recorded at least ten times. V and J are TRBV19 and TRBJ2-7; a possible D gene is TRBD2 (5 bases). Looked up from germline, CDR1 is LNHDA and CDR2 is SQIVND (reference sequence). Trimming left V 4 bases short and J 3 bases short, with 10 bases between. The CDR3 has 13 residues. The CDR3 DNA is TGTGCCAGTAGTAACGGAGGTTTCTACGAGCAGTACTTC. Translating it yields CASSNGGFYEQYF.